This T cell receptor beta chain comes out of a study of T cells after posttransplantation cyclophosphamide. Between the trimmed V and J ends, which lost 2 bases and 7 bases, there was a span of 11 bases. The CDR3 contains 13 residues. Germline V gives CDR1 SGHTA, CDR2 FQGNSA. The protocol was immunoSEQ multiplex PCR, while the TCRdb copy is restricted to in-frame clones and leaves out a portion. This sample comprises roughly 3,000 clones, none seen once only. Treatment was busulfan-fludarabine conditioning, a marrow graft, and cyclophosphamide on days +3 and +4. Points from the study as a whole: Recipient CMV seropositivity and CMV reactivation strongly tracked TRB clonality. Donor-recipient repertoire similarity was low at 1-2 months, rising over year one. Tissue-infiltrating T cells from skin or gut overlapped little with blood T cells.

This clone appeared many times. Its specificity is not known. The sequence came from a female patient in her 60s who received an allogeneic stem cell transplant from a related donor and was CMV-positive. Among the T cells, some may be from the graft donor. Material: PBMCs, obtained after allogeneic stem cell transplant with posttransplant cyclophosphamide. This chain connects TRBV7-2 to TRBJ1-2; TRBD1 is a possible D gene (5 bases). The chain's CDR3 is CASSLNFGGGYTF. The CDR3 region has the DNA TGTGCCAGCAGCTTAAACTTCGGGGGTGGCTACACCTTC.